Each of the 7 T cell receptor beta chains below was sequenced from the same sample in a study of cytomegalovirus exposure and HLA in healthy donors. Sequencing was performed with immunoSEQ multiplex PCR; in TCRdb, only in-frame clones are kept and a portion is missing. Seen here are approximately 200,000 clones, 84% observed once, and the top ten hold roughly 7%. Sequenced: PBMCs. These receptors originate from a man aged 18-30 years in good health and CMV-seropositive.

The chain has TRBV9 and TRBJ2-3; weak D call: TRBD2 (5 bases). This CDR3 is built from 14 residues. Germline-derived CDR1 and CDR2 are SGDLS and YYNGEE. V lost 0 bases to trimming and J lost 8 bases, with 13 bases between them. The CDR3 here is CASSVEGGYGTQYF. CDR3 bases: TGTGCCAGCAGCGTAGAGGGCGGGTATGGTACGCAGTATTTT.

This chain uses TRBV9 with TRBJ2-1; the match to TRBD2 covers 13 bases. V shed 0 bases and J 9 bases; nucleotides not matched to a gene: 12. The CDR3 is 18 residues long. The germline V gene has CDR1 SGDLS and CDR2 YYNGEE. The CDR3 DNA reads TGTGCCAGCAGCGTAGTAGGGTCGGGGACTAGCGGGAAGGGTGAGCAGTTCTTC. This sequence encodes CASSVVGSGTSGKGEQFF.

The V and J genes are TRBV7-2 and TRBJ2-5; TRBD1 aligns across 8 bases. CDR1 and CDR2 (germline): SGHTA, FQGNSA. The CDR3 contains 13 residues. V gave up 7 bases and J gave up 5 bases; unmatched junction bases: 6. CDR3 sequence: CASTPTGEETQYF. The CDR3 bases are TGTGCCAGCACCCCGACAGGGGAGGAGACCCAGTACTTC.

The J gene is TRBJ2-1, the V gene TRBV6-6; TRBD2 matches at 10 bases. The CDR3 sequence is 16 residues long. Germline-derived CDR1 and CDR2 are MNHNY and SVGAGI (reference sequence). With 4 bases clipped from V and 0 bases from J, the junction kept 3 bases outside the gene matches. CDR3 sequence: CASSWKREGSYNEQFF. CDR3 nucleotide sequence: TGTGCCAGCAGTTGGAAGCGGGAGGGCTCCTACAATGAGCAGTTCTTC.

CDR3 in DNA: TGTGCCAGCAGTTTCCTCGTTGGGGGCGCGGACACTGAAGCTTTCTTT. It yields the protein CASSFLVGGADTEAFF. The chain has TRBV27 and TRBJ1-1, with D possibly being TRBD1 (6 bases). Trimming left V 3 bases short and J 3 bases short, with 17 bases between. The CDR3 loop spans 16 amino acids. CDR1 MNHEY and CDR2 SMNVEV come from the germline V gene (reference sequence).

The CDR3 DNA reads TGTGCCAGCAGTTACGCGGGGGGGGGTAGCACAGATACGCAGTATTTT. Translated: CASSYAGGGSTDTQYF. The chain is built from TRBV6-5 and TRBJ2-3; 9 bases map to TRBD2. The junction had 3 bases not matched to a gene; V was cut back by 2 bases and J by 0 bases. There are 16 residues in the CDR3. CDR1 is MNHEY and CDR2 is SVGAGI in the germline V gene.

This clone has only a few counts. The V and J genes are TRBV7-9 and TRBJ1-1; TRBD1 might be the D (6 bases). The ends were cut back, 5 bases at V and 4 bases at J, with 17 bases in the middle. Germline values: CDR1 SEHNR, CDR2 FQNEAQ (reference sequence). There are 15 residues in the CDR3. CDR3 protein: CASSPSTGPGTEAFF. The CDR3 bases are TGTGCCAGCAGCCCCTCTACAGGGCCAGGCACTGAAGCTTTCTTT.